The source of this T cell receptor beta chain is a study of OX40 agonist ivuxolimab in advanced cancers. Findings and caveats of the study: More expanded clones were found, on average, in CD8+ than in CD4+ T cells. Also showing low normalized T-cell clonal expansion were some of the nonresponders. CD4+ and CD8+ blood T cells expanded clonally by week 6 at 0.1 to 3.0 mg/kg.

The CDR3 loop spans 17 amino acids. With V trimmed by 3 bases and J by 5 bases, 13 bases remained unmatched. Per germline, CDR1 KGHSH and CDR2 LQKENI. Assay used: immunoSEQ multiplex PCR; TCRdb lists only in-frame clones, some missing. The sample lists roughly 19,000 clones, roughly 80% seen once, with around 4% in the top ten. This clone was observed a single time. Its target is not known. The V call is TRBV18, the J call TRBJ2-1; 7 bases match TRBD1. Material: CD4+ or CD8+ T cells sorted from blood, obtained in a trial of the OX40 agonist ivuxolimab. The TCR comes from an adult with an advanced solid tumor such as melanoma, head and neck, liver or kidney cancer. This CDR3 is CASSPPPDRVVHNEQFF. In DNA form, the CDR3 reads TGTGCCAGCTCACCCCCTCCCGACAGGGTTGTGCACAATGAGCAGTTCTTC.